This T cell receptor (beta chain) was captured by sequencing in a study of human T cells and chemical hapten exposure. The study's findings and limits: The number of TCRs above 1 in 1000 frequency did not change after DPC sensitization. With patch test score, the counts of PT1 expanded TCRs showed a positive correlation.

V shed 5 bases and J shed 3 bases, with 10 bases lying between them. The CDR3 extends over 13 amino acids. CDR1 and CDR2 from the germline V gene are MNHEY and SVGEGT. This clonotype was observed many times. The antigen remains unidentified. Using its own MiXCR run on the RACE reads, TCRdb lists one record per CDR3 protein. Of some 350,000 distinct CDR3 sequences listed, around 6% are singletons. Time point described: patch test 2, 6 weeks after DPC sensitization. The sample's treatment: therapeutic diphenylcyclopropenone sensitization with weekly scalp DPC. The study enrolled 18 to 70-year-old alopecia patients suitable for DPC.

This clonotype was sampled from a woman between 18 and 29 years old with alopecia areata. Some clones in this sample may be carry-over from other donors' samples. J is TRBJ1-2 and V is TRBV6-2 or TRBV6-3, with D unclear. This material consisted of whole blood, taken in connection with sensitization to the hapten diphenylcyclopropenone (DPC). The CDR3 loop is CASSQSADYGYTF. As DNA, the CDR3 is TGTGCCAGCAGTCAGTCGGCAGACTATGGCTACACCTTC.